One and the same sample provided the 32 T cell receptor beta chains below, sequenced in a study of glioma-infiltrating T cells after dendritic cell vaccination. Assay: immunoSEQ multiplex PCR; the TCRdb copy retains only in-frame clones and omits some. The sample yields around 96,000 clones, 79% seen once. The material sequenced was blood, taken before dendritic cell vaccination. These receptors all stem from a human donor with glioblastoma.

The V gene is TRBV19, the J gene TRBJ1-1; 8 nucleotides match TRBD1. The CDR3 covers 15 residues. V trimming: 3 bases; J trimming: 8 bases; junction bases outside the gene matches: 11. Germline CDR1 is LNHDA and CDR2 is SQIVND (reference sequence). CDR3 sequence: CASSILQGGESEAFF. CDR3 DNA sequence: TGTGCCAGTAGTATCCTACAGGGGGGAGAGAGCGAAGCTTTCTTT.

In its sample, this clone was seen once. CDR3 residues: CASSFEQGGYTEAFF. DNA of the CDR3: TGTGCCAGCAGCTTTGAACAGGGAGGGTACACTGAAGCTTTCTTT. J is TRBJ1-1 and V is TRBV7-9, with a possible D match to TRBD1 (6 bases). V gave up 3 bases and J gave up 3 bases, with 14 bases separating them. There are 15 residues in the CDR3. Germline-derived CDR1 and CDR2 are SEHNR and FQNEAQ (reference sequence).

V gene TRBV7-6 combines with J gene TRBJ1-1; D is uncertain. This CDR3 has 14 amino acids. Trimming stripped 4 bases from V and 3 bases from J, with 12 bases between. Germline V gives CDR1 SGHVS, CDR2 FNYEAQ. The CDR3 DNA follows: TGTGCCAGCAGCTCCCTCCCAGGTGACACTGAAGCTTTCTTT. Amino acids: CASSSLPGDTEAFF. Full variable domain (remainder filled in from reference TRBV7-6 and TRBJ1-1): GAGVSQSPRYKVTKRGQDVALRCDPISGHVSLYWYRQALGQGPEFLTYFNYEAQQDKSGLPNDRFSAERPEGSISTLTIQRTEQRDSAMYRCASSSLPGDTEAFFGQGTRLTVV.

This clone has just a few counts. This sequence joins TRBV6-5 and TRBJ2-7, with a tentative D call TRBD1 (6 bases). The CDR3 covers 15 residues. From germline, CDR1 is MNHEY and CDR2 SVGAGI. V was cut by 6 bases and J by 1 base, with 16 bases left in between. The CDR3 here is CASRHTGLMSYEQYF. CDR3 sequence (DNA): TGTGCCAGCAGGCATACAGGGCTTATGTCCTACGAGCAGTACTTC.

The chain couples TRBV6-5 to TRBJ2-7, with a tentative D call TRBD2 (6 bases). Germline V gives CDR1 MNHEY, CDR2 SVGAGI. CDR3 size: 14 residues. The V gene lost 4 bases and the J gene lost 7 bases, with 17 bases spanning the gap. The CDR3 is CASSLGGLVWEQYF. The CDR3 DNA reads as TGTGCCAGCAGTTTAGGAGGGTTAGTGTGGGAGCAGTACTTC.

V usage is TRBV18 and J usage is TRBJ2-7, with D uncertain. Germline CDR1 reads KGHSH; CDR2 reads LQKENI. With 1 base removed from V and 2 bases from J, the gap between germline ends came to 9 bases. The CDR3 has 14 amino acids. In DNA, the CDR3 is TGTGCCAGCTCACCACGGGCATTCCCCTACGAGCAGTACTTC. Amino acids: CASSPRAFPYEQYF. Drawing the rest from reference TRBV18 and TRBJ2-7, the complete variable domain is NAGVMQNPRHLVRRRGQEARLRCSPMKGHSHVYWYRQLPEEGLKFMVYLQKENIIDESGMPKERFSAEFPKEGPSILRIQQVVRGDSAAYFCASSPRAFPYEQYFGPGTRLTVT.

A few counts support this clone. This rearrangement joins TRBV7-3 to TRBJ2-1; 11 bases line up with TRBD2. This CDR3 contains 14 residues. V trimming: 0 bases; J trimming: 10 bases; junction bases outside the gene matches: 2. The germline gives CDR1 SGHTA, CDR2 FQGTGA. CDR3 DNA: TGTGCCAGCAGCTTAACCGGGACTAGCGGCGAGCAGTTCTTC. Translating it yields CASSLTGTSGEQFF.

This clone has only one observation. One end of the junction fails to match germline, which may point to a read error. This sequence joins TRBV6-6 and TRBJ2-5, with a weak D call TRBD2 (5 bases). Germline CDR1 is MNHNY and CDR2 is SVGAGI (reference sequence). The CDR3 length is 13 residues. DNA of the CDR3: TGTGCCAGCAGCCAACCCGGGATCCCAAGTGGTGACTTC. Protein sequence: CASSQPGIPSGDF.

This clone was detected once. The chain has TRBV4-2 and TRBJ1-2, with 8 bases that match TRBD1. Per the germline V gene, CDR1 is LGHNA and CDR2 is YNFKEQ. V was pared by 4 bases and J by 1 base, with 8 bases of the junction left unmatched. The CDR3 runs 16 residues. This CDR3 reads CASSPTTGAFNYGYTF. CDR3 nucleotide sequence: TGTGCCAGCAGCCCTACGACAGGGGCTTTTAACTATGGCTACACCTTC.

This chain joins TRBV30 and TRBJ1-2; a possible D gene is TRBD1 (6 bases). The V gene's germline CDR1 is GTSNPN and CDR2 SVGIG (reference sequence). V lost 0 bases to trimming and J lost 7 bases, with 15 bases between them. This CDR3 region has 14 residues. The CDR3 spells CAWSVRTGTSGYTF. CDR3 coding DNA: TGTGCCTGGAGTGTACGAACAGGGACAAGTGGCTACACCTTC.

This chain links TRBV6-5 with TRBJ2-7, with D unresolved. Germline CDR1 and CDR2: MNHEY and SVGAGI. V gave up 6 bases and J gave up 4 bases, with 16 bases separating them. There are 14 residues in the CDR3. The CDR3 is CASSAYSGSYEQYF. CDR3 in DNA: TGTGCCAGCAGCGCTTACTCGGGTTCGTACGAGCAGTACTTC.

The CDR3 protein is CASSLGPGTGIEKLFF. The CDR3 nucleotides are TGTGCCAGCAGTTTGGGCCCGGGGACAGGGATTGAAAAACTGTTTTTT. The chain uses TRBV27 and TRBJ1-4; 9 bases are shared with TRBD1. The CDR3 runs 16 residues. Per the germline V gene, CDR1 is MNHEY and CDR2 is SMNVEV (reference sequence). Trimming took 3 bases from V and 7 from J; bases not matched to a gene: 9.

The rearrangement uses TRBV19 and TRBJ1-3; no reliable D call. V lost 5 bases to trimming and J lost 4 bases, with 18 bases between them. Germline lookup yields CDR1 LNHDA and CDR2 SQIVND (reference sequence). This CDR3 region has 16 residues. The CDR3 loop reads CASSLQSGAGGNTIYF. As DNA, the CDR3 is TGTGCCAGTAGTCTCCAATCGGGAGCGGGAGGAAACACCATATATTTT.

This clone was detected only once. J is TRBJ2-3 and V is TRBV5-6, with 7 bases matching TRBD2. Germline CDR1 reads SGHDT; CDR2 reads YYEEEE. This CDR3 has 17 residues. V dropped 0 bases and J dropped 4; count of bases not matched to a gene: 11. The CDR3 region is CASSLAEGGSGADTQYF. CDR3 nucleotide sequence: TGTGCCAGCAGCTTGGCCGAAGGCGGGAGCGGGGCAGATACGCAGTATTTT.

In this sample, this clone turned up a few times. This chain connects TRBV5-1 to TRBJ1-1; TRBD1 might be the D (6 bases). This CDR3 contains 14 residues. Germline assignment: CDR1 SGHRS and CDR2 YFSETQ. The V end lost 4 bases, the J end lost 4 bases, and 14 bases lay between the germline ends. CDR3 in amino acids: CASSVTGFITEAFF. CDR3 DNA sequence: TGCGCCAGCAGCGTGACAGGTTTTATCACTGAAGCTTTCTTT.

This clone showed up just once. One junction end disagrees with the germline gene, perhaps due to a read error. The chain is built from TRBV7-7 and TRBJ2-2, with 12 bases aligning to TRBD2. The CDR3 totals 16 residues. CDR1 and CDR2 (germline): SSHAT, FNYEAQ (reference sequence). The CDR3 is CASSPGLAGYTGELFF. The CDR3 nucleotides are TGTGCTAGCAGCCCTGGACTAGCGGGGTACACCGGGGAGCTGTTTTTT.

The chain uses TRBV4-1 and TRBJ2-3; 11 positions match TRBD1. In germline, CDR1 is MGHRA, CDR2 YSYEKL. V dropped 3 bases and J dropped 6; count of bases not matched to a gene: 20. This CDR3 is 20 amino acids long. DNA for the CDR3: TGCGCCAGCAGCCACCCAAGGGGAGCGGACAGGGGGCGGAGAAGGGATACGCAGTATTTT. The encoded protein is CASSHPRGADRGRRRDTQYF.

The CDR3 nucleotides read TGTGCCAGCAGCCCCCAGGGCCCGAACACCGGGGAGCTGTTTTTT. Amino acid sequence: CASSPQGPNTGELFF. The chain recombines TRBV7-8 with TRBJ2-2; TRBD1 is a possible D gene (5 bases). This CDR3 contains 15 residues. V was clipped by 5 bases and J by 0 bases, with 10 bases between them. Germline CDR1 SGHVS, CDR2 FQNEAQ.

This chain uses TRBV5-1 with TRBJ2-5; 7 bases align to TRBD2. Trimming removed 1 base from V and 2 bases from J; junction bases left unmatched: 2. The CDR3 has 14 amino acids. From germline, CDR1 is SGHRS and CDR2 YFSETQ. The CDR3 loop is CASSLSGMQETQYF. The CDR3 bases are TGCGCCAGCAGCTTGAGCGGGATGCAAGAGACCCAGTACTTC.

The chain joins TRBV11-2 to TRBJ1-2, with 7 bases matching TRBD1. CDR3 length: 13 residues. V was pared by 3 bases and J by 3 bases, with 1 base of the junction left unmatched. CDR1 is SGHAT, CDR2 FQNNGV, per germline. DNA of the CDR3: TGTGCCAGCAGCTTGGGGACAGACTATGGCTACACCTTC. Translation: CASSLGTDYGYTF.

The chain employs TRBV10-1 and TRBJ2-2; 9 bases are shared with TRBD1. The CDR3 contains 15 residues. Trimming took 6 bases from V and 3 from J; bases not matched to a gene: 5. Germline CDR1 WNHNN, CDR2 SYGVQD (reference sequence). The CDR3 is CASSLQGADTGELFF. The CDR3 coding sequence is TGCGCCAGCAGCTTACAGGGGGCCGACACCGGGGAGCTGTTTTTT.

The chain combines TRBV18 with TRBJ1-1, with 8 bases fitting TRBD1. CDR1 and CDR2 from the germline V gene are KGHSH and LQKENI. V lost 5 bases, J lost 5 bases, and 4 bases stayed unmatched. This CDR3 has 13 residues. CDR3 DNA sequence: TGTGCCAGCTCAGACAGGGGTGGTACTGAAGCTTTCTTT. This gives the protein CASSDRGGTEAFF.

V gene TRBV18 combines with J gene TRBJ2-3; D perhaps matches TRBD2 (6 bases). The CDR3 loop spans 16 amino acids. From germline, CDR1 is KGHSH and CDR2 LQKENI. Trimming pared 3 bases from V and 2 bases from J, leaving 15 bases between. CDR3 nucleotides: TGTGCCAGCTCACCCGAGCGGGCCCCTATCACAGATACGCAGTATTTT. This sequence encodes CASSPERAPITDTQYF.

This clone turned up a few times. The chain uses TRBV15 and TRBJ1-2; the D gene is possibly TRBD1 (6 bases). The CDR3 runs to 14 residues. Germline-derived CDR1 and CDR2 are LNHNV and YYDKDF (reference sequence). V lost 2 bases and J 2 bases, leaving 9 bases between the germline ends. The CDR3 region is CATSRHRVNYGYTF. DNA for the CDR3: TGTGCCACCAGCAGACACAGGGTGAACTATGGCTACACCTTC.

This chain uses TRBV5-4 with TRBJ2-5; 12 nucleotides agree with TRBD1. With V trimmed by 4 bases and J by 6 bases, 13 bases remained unmatched. The CDR3 consists of 17 residues. The germline CDR1 and CDR2 sequences are SGHNT and YYREEE (reference sequence). CDR3 region: CASSLMTGTGGRKTQYF. The CDR3 nucleotides are TGTGCCAGCAGCCTGATGACCGGGACAGGGGGCCGGAAGACCCAGTACTTC. Looking up the rest from reference TRBV5-4 and TRBJ2-5 gives the full variable domain: ETGVTQSPTHLIKTRGQQVTLRCSSQSGHNTVSWYQQALGQGPQFIFQYYREEENGRGNFPPRFSGLQFPNYSSELNVNALELDDSALYLCASSLMTGTGGRKTQYFGPGTRLLVL.

The chain employs TRBV19 and TRBJ1-2; perhaps TRBD1 as D (6 bases). Germline CDR1 and CDR2: LNHDA and SQIVND (reference sequence). This CDR3 is 14 amino acids long. V shed 5 bases and J shed 13 bases, with 23 bases lying between them. As DNA, the CDR3 is TGTGCCAGTAGTCCGTACCTCCGGGACACGACCAGCACCTTC. This gives the protein CASSPYLRDTTSTF. The full variable domain, rest sourced from reference TRBV19 and TRBJ1-2, is DGGITQSPKYLFRKEGQNVTLSCEQNLNHDAMYWYRQDPGQGLRLIYYSQIVNDFQKGDIAEGYSVSREKKESFPLTVTSAQKNPTAFYLCASSPYLRDTTSTFGSGTRLTVV.

The rearrangement uses TRBV5-1 and TRBJ2-2, with 7 bases that match TRBD2. Germline CDR1 and CDR2: SGHRS and YFSETQ. The CDR3 loop spans 16 amino acids. V was pared by 1 base and J by 0 bases, with 3 bases of the junction left unmatched. The CDR3 DNA follows: TGCGCCAGCAGCTTGCAACTAGCGACGAACACCGGGGAGCTGTTTTTT. As protein: CASSLQLATNTGELFF.

The chain combines TRBV7-9 with TRBJ2-7, with 7 bases aligning to TRBD1. After removal of 1 base from V and 9 bases from J, the junction contained 9 bases not matched to a gene. The CDR3 totals 14 residues. Germline loops: CDR1 SEHNR, CDR2 FQNEAQ (reference sequence). The CDR3 DNA follows: TGTGCCAGCAGCTTAGAGGGCCAGGGGGTACGGCAGTACTTC. This translates into CASSLEGQGVRQYF.

CDR3 nucleotide sequence: TGCAGCGAAGCCTCACAGGGGGGCACTGAAGCTTTCTTT. It is translated as CSEASQGGTEAFF. V usage is TRBV29-1 and J usage is TRBJ1-1; 8 bases are shared with TRBD1. CDR3 length: 13 amino acids. Germline CDR1 SQVTM, CDR2 ANQGSEA. V shed 7 bases and J 4 bases; nucleotides not matched to a gene: 8.

The V gene is TRBV7-8, the J gene TRBJ2-7, with TRBD2 identical over 16 bases. Germline lookup yields CDR1 SGHVS and CDR2 FQNEAQ. The V segment lost 6 bases and the J segment 6 bases; nucleotides outside the gene matches: 11. CDR3 length: 17 amino acids. The CDR3 sequence: CASSTPQGLAGGFEQYF. CDR3 nucleotides: TGTGCCAGCAGTACACCCCAGGGACTAGCGGGGGGGTTCGAGCAGTACTTC. The whole variable domain, filled in from reference TRBV7-8 and TRBJ2-7, reads GAGVSQSPRYKVAKRGQDVALRCDPISGHVSLFWYQQALGQGPEFLTYFQNEAQLDKSGLPSDRFFAERPEGSVSTLKIQRTQQEDSAVYLCASSTPQGLAGGFEQYFGPGTRLTVT.

The genes are TRBV2 and TRBJ2-2; 8 bases agree with TRBD1. This CDR3 spans 17 amino acids. Germline values: CDR1 SNHLY, CDR2 FYNNEI. The V and J ends lost 8 bases and 3 bases, in that order; junction bases with no gene match: 14. The DNA for the CDR3 is TGTGCCAGCGAGGTACCCCGGACAGGGAGGTACACCGGGGAGCTGTTTTTT. Translation: CASEVPRTGRYTGELFF.

V usage is TRBV7-3 and J usage is TRBJ2-5, with 10 bases aligning to TRBD2. Germline values: CDR1 SGHTA, CDR2 FQGTGA. V was clipped by 5 bases and J by 1 base; unmatched bases: 13. The length of the CDR3 is 18 residues. Here the CDR3 DNA reads TGTGCCAGCAGCCGAGCGGGAGGGCCGGGAGGCGGCCAAGAGACCCAGTACTTC. Its protein product is CASSRAGGPGGGQETQYF.